These 23 T cell receptor beta chains share one sample of origin, sequenced in a study of blood T cell repertoires in COVID-19. Assay used: immunoSEQ multiplex PCR; TCRdb lists only in-frame clones, some missing. The sample shows just over 250,000 clones, around 80% of them seen only once. The source material was PBMCs or T cells enriched from blood (not recorded which). The receptors come from a man aged 25-40 years with acute COVID-19.

The V gene is TRBV20-1, the J gene TRBJ2-5, with a weak D call TRBD1 (5 bases). The CDR3 extends over 11 amino acids. Per germline, CDR1 DFQATT and CDR2 SNEGSKA (reference sequence). V lost 1 base to trimming and J lost 7 bases, with 7 bases between them. The CDR3: CSARGGGTQYF. The CDR3 bases are TGCAGTGCTAGAGGGGGCGGGACCCAGTACTTC.

This clone was observed once. The chain uses TRBV4-3 and TRBJ1-2; 10 nucleotides match TRBD1. The ends lost 1 base at V and 7 bases at J; junction bases unmatched: 3. Germline CDR1 reads LGHNA; CDR2 reads YSLEER. The CDR3 is 14 residues long. CDR3 in amino acids: CASSQATGGSGYTF. DNA of the CDR3: TGCGCCAGCAGCCAAGCGACAGGGGGCTCTGGCTACACCTTC.

Only a few counts were recorded for this clone. This chain connects TRBV28 to TRBJ1-5, with D maybe TRBD1 (5 bases). The CDR3 sequence is 13 residues long. Germline V gene lookup returns CDR1 MDHEN and CDR2 SYDVKM. The V end lost 4 bases, the J end lost 6 bases, and 10 bases lay between the germline ends. The DNA of the CDR3 is TGTGCCAGCAGTTCCAGGGTCGGTCAGCCCCAGCATTTT. This encodes CASSSRVGQPQHF. Together with reference TRBV28 and TRBJ1-5, the CDR3 gives the full variable domain: DVKVTQSSRYLVKRTGEKVFLECVQDMDHENMFWYRQDPGLGLRLIYFSYDVKMKEKGDIPEGYSVSREKKERFSLILESASTNQTSMYLCASSSRVGQPQHFGDGTRLSIL.

This sequence joins TRBV6-5 and TRBJ2-2, with D possibly matching TRBD2 (6 bases). In germline, CDR1 is MNHEY, CDR2 SVGAGI. CDR3 length equals 16 residues. The ends were cut back, 4 bases at V and 0 bases at J, with 12 bases in the middle. CDR3 nucleotide sequence: TGTGCCAGCAGTTCCCAGGGACTCTCGAACACCGGGGAGCTGTTTTTT. Translating it yields CASSSQGLSNTGELFF.

This clone was observed a single time. The chain uses TRBV5-1 and TRBJ2-2; 9 bases are shared with TRBD2. The CDR3 covers 18 residues. The germline V gene encodes CDR1 SGHRS and CDR2 YFSETQ. V was pared by 6 bases and J by 0 bases, with 12 bases of the junction left unmatched. The CDR3 nucleotides read TGCGCCAGCAACCCCCAGGGTAGCGGGGGCCCGAACACCGGGGAGCTGTTTTTT. Protein: CASNPQGSGGPNTGELFF.

The chain joins TRBV10-3 to TRBJ2-7; D call uncertain. V lost 2 bases and J lost 6, with 17 bases in between. The CDR3 has 15 amino acids. Germline V gene sequence: CDR1 ENHRY, CDR2 SYGVKD. DNA for the CDR3: TGTGCCATCAGTGAGCGAGGCGACCGGGTGGCCGAGCAGTACGTC. It codes for CAISERGDRVAEQYV.

This clone occurred once. The V call is TRBV27, the J call TRBJ1-2, with D tentatively TRBD1 (6 bases). V lost 6 bases to trimming and J lost 7 bases, with 15 bases between them. CDR1 and CDR2 (germline): MNHEY, SMNVEV (reference sequence). The CDR3 has 13 residues. DNA of the CDR3: TGTGCCAGCAGCACAGGGTTCAGGGGTGGCTACACCTTC. Its translation: CASSTGFRGGYTF.

This clone was picked up a small number of times. This chain uses TRBV24-1 with TRBJ2-2; a possible D gene is TRBD2 (6 bases). This CDR3 is built from 15 residues. With 6 bases removed from V and 3 bases from J, the gap between germline ends came to 13 bases. Germline CDR1 KGHDR, CDR2 SFDVKD. The CDR3 region is CATSNRGMDTGELFF. The CDR3 DNA reads as TGTGCCACCAGTAACCGGGGGATGGACACCGGGGAGCTGTTTTTT.

Concerning this clone: Other DNA sequences from this sample encode an identical CDR3 as well. The chain links TRBV4-1 to TRBJ1-5; a weak D match, TRBD1 (5 bases). This CDR3 is 16 amino acids long. The V and J ends lost 0 bases and 4 bases respectively, with 13 bases between them. Germline V gene data show CDR1 as MGHRA and CDR2 as YSYEKL. The CDR3 loop reads CASSQDPGNGNQPQHF. In DNA form, the CDR3 reads TGCGCCAGCAGCCAAGATCCAGGGAATGGGAATCAGCCCCAGCATTTT.

V usage is TRBV4-1 and J usage is TRBJ2-1; 8 nucleotides agree with TRBD2. The V gene end was trimmed by 0 bases and the J gene end by 10 bases; junction bases not matched to a gene: 14. The CDR3 is 17 amino acids. Germline CDR1 and CDR2: MGHRA and YSYEKL. CDR3 loop: CASSQDGTGGARAEQFF. CDR3 DNA sequence: TGCGCCAGCAGCCAAGATGGGACGGGGGGGGCGAGAGCAGAGCAGTTCTTC.

This chain uses TRBV27 with TRBJ1-2; 8 bases line up with TRBD1. J lost 6 bases, V lost 3 bases, and 6 bases had no gene match. Germline CDR1 MNHEY, CDR2 SMNVEV (reference sequence). The CDR3 covers 14 residues. CDR3 nucleotide sequence: TGTGCCAGCAGTTTGGCAGGGGGCATGGATGGCTACACCTTC. Amino acid sequence: CASSLAGGMDGYTF.

The V call is TRBV25-1, the J call TRBJ1-3; 7 nucleotides line up with TRBD1. V lost 3 bases and J lost 1; bases outside the gene matches: 3. In germline, CDR1 is MGHDK, CDR2 SYGVNS. The CDR3 sequence is 15 residues long. DNA of the CDR3: TGTGCCAGCAGTGAGGACAGGACTTCTGGAAACACCATATATTTT. This encodes CASSEDRTSGNTIYF. The variable domain in full, completed from reference TRBV25-1 and TRBJ1-3, reads EADIYQTPRYLVIGTGKKITLECSQTMGHDKMYWYQQDPGMELHLIHYSYGVNSTEKGDLSSESTVSRIRTEHFPLTLESARPSHTSQYLCASSEDRTSGNTIYFGEGSWLTVV.

This clone was seen repeatedly, ten times or more. This chain joins TRBV5-5 and TRBJ2-6, with TRBD1 matching 10 bases. CDR3 size: 18 residues. J was trimmed by 4 bases and V by 0 bases; bases with no gene match: 7. Germline loops: CDR1 SGHKS, CDR2 YYEKEE (reference sequence). This CDR3 is CASSLVGTGEPGANVLTF. The DNA for the CDR3 is TGTGCCAGCAGCTTGGTTGGGACAGGGGAACCAGGGGCCAACGTCCTGACTTTC.

The rearrangement uses TRBV7-9 and TRBJ2-1; D gene unclear. Trimming removed 1 base at V and 6 bases at J, with 16 bases between. The CDR3 spans 16 residues. CDR1 and CDR2 from the germline V gene are SEHNR and FQNEAQ (reference sequence). The CDR3 coding sequence is TGTGCCAGCAGCTTAGTGGTAGTAGCCACCCGCAATGAGCAGTTCTTC. It encodes CASSLVVVATRNEQFF.

The chain has TRBV2 and TRBJ1-5, with 7 bases aligning to TRBD1. The CDR3 has 15 residues. Trimming took 5 bases from V and 7 from J; bases not matched to a gene: 11. CDR1 SNHLY and CDR2 FYNNEI come from the germline V gene. CDR3 DNA sequence: TGTGCCAGCAGTCTCAGACAGGGATCGAGCCAGCCCCAGCATTTT. Translation gives CASSLRQGSSQPQHF.

About this clone itself: The junction does not match germline at one end; this may be a read error. The same CDR3 can be traced to other DNA sequences in this sample. The chain joins TRBV5-1 to TRBJ2-1; tentative D call: TRBD2 (6 bases). Germline CDR1 and CDR2: SGHRS and YFSETQ. The CDR3 length is 13 residues. CDR3: CASSLDGGGEQFF. Here the CDR3 DNA reads TGTGCCAGCAGCTTGGACGGGGGTGGTGAGCAGTTCTTC.

The chain couples TRBV6-4 to TRBJ1-1, with a weak D call TRBD1 (6 bases). Germline V gene sequence: CDR1 MRHNA, CDR2 SNTAGT. The length of the CDR3 is 14 residues. V was cut by 8 bases and J by 5 bases, with 18 bases left in between. CDR3 sequence: CASPEKGRGTEAFF. CDR3 bases: TGTGCCAGCCCCGAAAAGGGGAGGGGGACTGAAGCTTTCTTT.

This CDR3 is CASSLEMGVNTGELFF. In DNA, the CDR3 is TGTGCCAGCAGCTTAGAAATGGGCGTCAACACCGGGGAGCTGTTTTTT. The chain carries TRBV13 and TRBJ2-2; D is ambiguous. CDR3 length: 16 residues. The ends were cut back, 1 base at V and 2 bases at J, with 11 bases in the middle. Germline CDR1 and CDR2: PRHDT and FYEKMQ (reference sequence).

Ten or more counts support this clone. The rearrangement uses TRBV15 and TRBJ2-3; possible D gene TRBD2, 6 bases. Trimming took off 8 bases at V and 2 bases at J, with 14 bases between the two ends. The CDR3 is 14 residues long. From germline, CDR1 is LNHNV and CDR2 YYDKDF (reference sequence). DNA of the CDR3: TGTGCCACCCTCGAAGGAGGGGCCACAGATACGCAGTATTTT. Translation gives CATLEGGATDTQYF. Full variable domain (rest looked up from reference TRBV15 and TRBJ2-3): DAMVIQNPRYQVTQFGKPVTLSCSQTLNHNVMYWYQQKSSQAPKLLFHYYDKDFNNEADTPDNFQSRRPNTSFCFLDIRSPGLGDTAMYLCATLEGGATDTQYFGPGTRLTVL.

The chain links TRBV6-5 to TRBJ2-3; a weak D match, TRBD1 (6 bases). Germline V gene data show CDR1 as MNHEY and CDR2 as SVGAGI. The CDR3 covers 14 residues. The ends were cut back, 2 bases at V and 4 bases at J, with 10 bases in the middle. The CDR3 bases are TGTGCCAGCAGTTACCTCCAGGGGCCAGATACGCAGTATTTT. Translated: CASSYLQGPDTQYF.

This clone is a singleton in its sample. The J gene is TRBJ2-2, the V gene TRBV2; TRBD1 is a possible D gene (5 bases). This CDR3 is built from 13 residues. Deletions cut 7 bases from V and 3 bases from J, with 9 bases between. Looked up from germline, CDR1 is SNHLY and CDR2 is FYNNEI. CDR3 coding DNA: TGTGCCAGCAACAGACAGTACACCGGGGAGCTGTTTTTT. It is translated as CASNRQYTGELFF.

The chain has TRBV4-1 and TRBJ1-5; D ambiguous. This CDR3 has 15 residues. The germline V gene has CDR1 MGHRA and CDR2 YSYEKL. V lost 0 bases and J 1 base, leaving 7 bases between the germline ends. The CDR3 DNA sequence: TGCGCCAGCAGCCAAGATCTCAGAAGCAATCAGCCCCAGCATTTT. It encodes CASSQDLRSNQPQHF.

The chain carries TRBV3-1 (or the pseudogene TRBV3-2) and TRBJ2-7; 10 bases align to TRBD1. The germline CDR1 and CDR2 sequences are LGHDT and YNNKEL (reference sequence). Trimming took 5 bases from V and 6 from J; bases not matched to a gene: 10. There are 15 residues in the CDR3. The CDR3 coding sequence is TGTGCCAGCAGCTCCCAGACAGGGGGCGCGACCGAGCAGTACGTC. As protein: CASSSQTGGATEQYV.